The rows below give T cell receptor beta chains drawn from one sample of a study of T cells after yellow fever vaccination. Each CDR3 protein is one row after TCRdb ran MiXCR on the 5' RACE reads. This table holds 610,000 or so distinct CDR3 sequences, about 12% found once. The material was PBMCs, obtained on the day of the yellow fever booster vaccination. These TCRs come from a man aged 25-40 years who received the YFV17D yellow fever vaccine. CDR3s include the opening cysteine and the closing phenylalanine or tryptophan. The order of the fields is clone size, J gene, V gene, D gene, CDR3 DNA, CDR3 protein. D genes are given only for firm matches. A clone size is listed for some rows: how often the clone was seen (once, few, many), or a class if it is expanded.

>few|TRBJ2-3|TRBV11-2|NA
TGTGCCAGCAGCTTAGGGGCCTTGCGGTTCGAGACAGATACGCAGTATTTT
CASSLGALRFETDTQYF
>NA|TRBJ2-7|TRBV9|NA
TGTGCCAGCAGCGTAGAAGCCGGTCACTCCTACGAGCAGTACTTC
CASSVEAGHSYEQYF
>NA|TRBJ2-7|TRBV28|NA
TGTGCCAGCAACGGGGGGCTCCGCGAGCAGTACTTC
CASNGGLREQYF
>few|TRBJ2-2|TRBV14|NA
TGTGCCAGCAGCCAAGAGGTGCGGCGCACCGGGGAGCTGTTTTTT
CASSQEVRRTGELFF
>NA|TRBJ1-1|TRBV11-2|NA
TGTGCCAGCAGCTTAGATCCCGGGACCACTGAAGCTTTCTTT
CASSLDPGTTEAFF
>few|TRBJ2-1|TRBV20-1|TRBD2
TGCAGTGCTCGGAGCGGGAGTGGGTACAATGAGCAGTTCTTC
CSARSGSGYNEQFF
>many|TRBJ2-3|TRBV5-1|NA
TGCGCCAGCACCGAAGGAGGAAGCACAGATACGCAGTATTTT
CASTEGGSTDTQYF
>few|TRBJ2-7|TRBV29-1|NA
TGCAGCGTTGTAAGGGGTTTGAGCTCCTACGAGCAGTACTTC
CSVVRGLSSYEQYF
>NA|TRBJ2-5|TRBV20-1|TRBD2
TGCAGTGCTAGAGATTCTAGCGGGGCCTGGACCCAGTACTTC
CSARDSSGAWTQYF
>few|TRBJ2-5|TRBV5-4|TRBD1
TGTGCCAGCAGCTCCGAATATGACAGGGACGGGGAGACCCAGTACTTC
CASSSEYDRDGETQYF
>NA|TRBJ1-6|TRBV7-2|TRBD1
TGTGCCAGCAGCTTGGGACAGAAGGACCCCCTCCACTTT
CASSLGQKDPLHF
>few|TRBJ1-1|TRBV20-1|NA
TGCAGTGCTAGAGCCGGGGGGGGAGGCACTGAAGCTTTCTTT
CSARAGGGGTEAFF
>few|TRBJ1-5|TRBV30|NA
TGTGCCTGGAGCCCGGAGAGTCGCAATCAGCCCCAGCATTTT
CAWSPESRNQPQHF
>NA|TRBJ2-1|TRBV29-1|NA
TGCAGCGTTGAAGGGCCTGGGGGCGCTGAGCAGTTCTTC
CSVEGPGGAEQFF
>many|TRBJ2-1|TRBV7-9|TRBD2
TGTGCCAGCAGCTTCTCGACTAGCGGGAGTAGTGAGCAGTTCTTC
CASSFSTSGSSEQFF
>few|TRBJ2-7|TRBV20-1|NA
TGCAGTGCTATCCTTAACATTGACACCGAGCAGTACTTC
CSAILNIDTEQYF
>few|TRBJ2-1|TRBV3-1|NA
TGTGCCAGCAGCCAAGAACGGAGGGGGTACAATGAGCAGTTCTTC
CASSQERRGYNEQFF
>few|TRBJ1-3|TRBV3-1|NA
TGTGCCAGCAGCCGGATTCGAGTTGGAAACACCATATATTTT
CASSRIRVGNTIYF
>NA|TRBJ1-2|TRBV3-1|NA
TGTGCCAGCAGCCAATATGGACACCCCAACTATGGCTACACCTTC
CASSQYGHPNYGYTF
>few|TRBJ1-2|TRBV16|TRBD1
TGTGCCAGCAGCCAACCCGGGACAGGGTGGAACTACACCTTC
CASSQPGTGWNYTF
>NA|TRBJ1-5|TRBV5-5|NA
TGTGCCAGCAGCTTGGAAGGGACACCCACGGAGCCCCAGCATTTT
CASSLEGTPTEPQHF
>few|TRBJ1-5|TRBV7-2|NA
TGTGCCAGCAGCTTAGTTCTCGGTTGGGGTCAGCCCCAGCATTTT
CASSLVLGWGQPQHF
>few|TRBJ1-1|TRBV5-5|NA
TGTGCCAGCAGCCCAGACGGGGCGGGGGGCGCGAACACTGAAGCTTTCTTT
CASSPDGAGGANTEAFF
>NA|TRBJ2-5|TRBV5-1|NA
TGCGCCAGCAGCTTGTCATTTCCTAGCCGGGAGACCCAGTACTTC
CASSLSFPSRETQYF
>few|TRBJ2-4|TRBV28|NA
TGTGCCAGCAGTAAGGCCGGGACATTTCAGGAAAACATTCAGTACTTC
CASSKAGTFQENIQYF
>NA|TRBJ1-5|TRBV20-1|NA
TGCAGTGCTAGAGCCGACGGCAGCCCCCAGCCCCAGCATTTT
CSARADGSPQPQHF
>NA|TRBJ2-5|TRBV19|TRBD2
TGTGCCAGTAGTATACTAGCGGGGGGACAAGAGACCCAGTACTTC
CASSILAGGQETQYF
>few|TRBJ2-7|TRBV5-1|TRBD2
TGCGCCAGCAGCTTTCTCGGGAGGGCCGGCGAGCAGTACTTC
CASSFLGRAGEQYF
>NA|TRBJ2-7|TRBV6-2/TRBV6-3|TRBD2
TGTGCCAGCAGATACAGCGGGAGGAACTACGAGCAGTACTTC
CASRYSGRNYEQYF
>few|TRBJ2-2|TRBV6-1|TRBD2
TGTGCCAGCAGGAGAGGCGACGGGGGGGACACCGGGGAGCTGTTTTTT
CASRRGDGGDTGELFF
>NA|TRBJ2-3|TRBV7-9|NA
TGTGCCAGCAGCCCCCGGGACGTGCGCAGAACGCAGTATTTT
CASSPRDVRRTQYF
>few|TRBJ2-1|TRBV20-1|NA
TGCAGTGCGCGGGCAGGAGAGGCCTACAATGAGCAGTTCTTC
CSARAGEAYNEQFF
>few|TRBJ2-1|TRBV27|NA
TGTGCCAGCAGTTTACGGGGGTGGGGTGAGCAGTTCTTC
CASSLRGWGEQFF